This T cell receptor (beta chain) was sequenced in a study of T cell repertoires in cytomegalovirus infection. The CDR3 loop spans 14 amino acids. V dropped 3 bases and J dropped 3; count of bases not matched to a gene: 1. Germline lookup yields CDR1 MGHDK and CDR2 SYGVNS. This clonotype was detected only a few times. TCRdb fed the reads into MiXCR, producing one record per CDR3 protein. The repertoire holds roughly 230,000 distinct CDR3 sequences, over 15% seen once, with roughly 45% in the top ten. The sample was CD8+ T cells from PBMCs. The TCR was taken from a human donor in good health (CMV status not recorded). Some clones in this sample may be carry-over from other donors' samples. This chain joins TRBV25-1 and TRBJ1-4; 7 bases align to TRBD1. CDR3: CASSEGQPNEKLFF. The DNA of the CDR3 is TGTGCCAGCAGTGAGGGACAGCCTAATGAAAAACTGTTTTTT.